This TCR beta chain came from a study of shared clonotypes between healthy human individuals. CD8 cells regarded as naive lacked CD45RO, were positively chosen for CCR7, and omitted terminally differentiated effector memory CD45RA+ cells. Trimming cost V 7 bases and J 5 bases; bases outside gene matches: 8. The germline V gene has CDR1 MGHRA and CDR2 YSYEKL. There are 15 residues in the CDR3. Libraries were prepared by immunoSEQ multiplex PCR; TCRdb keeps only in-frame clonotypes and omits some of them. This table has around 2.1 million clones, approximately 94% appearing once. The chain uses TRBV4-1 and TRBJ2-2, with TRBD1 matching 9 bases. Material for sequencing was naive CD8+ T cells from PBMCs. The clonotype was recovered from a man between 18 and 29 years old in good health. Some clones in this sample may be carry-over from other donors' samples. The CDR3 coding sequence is TGCGCCAGCACGACGGACAGGGGAGGGACCGGGGAGCTGTTTTTT. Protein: CASTTDRGGTGELFF.